This TCR beta chain was retrieved from a study of blood T cells in healthy people across ages (dated by TCRdb to between 2015 and 2016). With regard to the full study: In model experiments, template switching captured roughly one uniquely barcoded TCR beta cDNA molecule for every two T cells. To track age-related changes in TCR beta repertoire diversity, the study relied on deep sequencing normalized with unique cDNA molecular identifiers. The donors were split into four age groups: young (average around 16 years), middle-aged (39), aged (around 67) and long-lived (roughly 86). To avoid experimental bias, donors of different ages were randomly spread across the sequencing lanes. Two additional independent replicas of 1 million unique cDNA reads from the same blood draw were analyzed for two donors (one aged 18 to 30 and one aged 80 or older). Study-wide conclusions, independent of this receptor: As age increased, observed TCR beta diversity per million T cells dropped in a roughly linear way, and a significant reduction was already evident by age around 41. The CMV infection status of donors was not known, potentially confounding age-related changes in expanded clonotypes. Estimates of total diversity based on one million sequenced T cells were regarded as lower bounds and as underestimates. The percentage of naive T cells measured by flow cytometry correlated strongly with observed TCR beta diversity. Conclusive comparison of naive and antigen-experienced compartments was prevented by the profiling of bulk unsorted PBMCs. Compared with the aged group, the long-lived group had more naive CD4+ T cells, fewer expanded clones and increased TCR diversity, suggesting age selection.

The method was 5' RACE. For sequencing, an Illumina HiSeq 2500 was employed. A second PCR of roughly 7 to 11 cycles was performed with a sample-barcoded 5' primer and a J-beta primer mix. Each TCR beta cDNA molecule received a unique molecular identifier from a template-switch 5' adaptor carrying 12 random nucleotides. Each sample yielded at least 2.5 million CDR3-containing paired-end reads. The Mint cDNA synthesis kit, primed by a TRBC-specific oligonucleotide, was used to synthesize first-strand cDNA from all RNA. After uracil-DNA glycosylase treatment, a first 18-cycle PCR used universal primers M1SS and BC2_uni_R on all cDNA. The original pipeline was this. Normalization of each sample was performed by random selection of 1 million high-quality reads, each carrying a distinct molecular identifier. Instead of being binned into consensus sequences, reads with shared molecular identifiers were discarded. MiTCR, set to a Q25 quality threshold and the strictest error-elimination algorithm, was used for CDR3 identification, clonotype clustering and error correction. A nonparametric unseen species model with Euler transformation was used to estimate lower-bound total TCR beta diversity. The public reads were run again by TCRdb, first through fastp at Q25 and then through MiXCR, and only productive beta chains were kept. Rows merge per CDR3 protein into single entries with the most common DNA and genes. TCRdb, rather than the study authors, made the V and J calls. In this sample the table shows approximately 700,000 distinct CDR3 sequences, about 30% of which occur a single time. The top ten constitute roughly 15% of the sample.

This clonotype was detected ten times or more. Its antigen remains undetermined. No base qualities exist here, and no much larger clone lies one base off it. The V and J ends are trimmed by 5 bases and 3 bases, leaving 7 bases between them. Spanning cysteine to phenylalanine, the CDR3 consists of 12 amino acids. This entry keeps only the CDR3 DNA: 36 bases, framed from base 1. The roughly 39 donors, aged 6 to 90 years, were systemically healthy Caucasian individuals from Russia. Around 10 milliliters of peripheral blood were collected from each donor into EDTA-treated Vacutainer tubes. Ficoll-Paque density-gradient centrifugation was used to isolate PBMCs, with at least 7 million per sample. Trizol reagent was used to extract total RNA from the PBMCs, yielding at least 5.5 micrograms per sample. The percentages of naive CD45RAhigh/CD27high T cells were determined by flow cytometry on a PBMC aliquot from every donor.

Sequences were obtained from blood. This clonotype was obtained from a woman older than 75 in good health. Donor details come from another sample of the same person, matched by shared clones. The chain is assembled from TRBV12-3 or TRBV12-4 and TRBJ2-5; the D segment could be TRBD2, given 6 matching bases. The DNA is as follows: TGTGCCAGCAGTGGGGGGAAAGAGACCCAGTACTTC. It is translated as CASSGGKETQYF.